The rows below give T cell receptor beta chains drawn from one sample of a study of T cell responses to AZD1222 COVID-19 vaccine. This table comes from immunoSEQ multiplex PCR, and its TCRdb copy is limited to in-frame clones, with some not included. The sample carries about 81,000 clones, about nine tenths recorded once. This specimen was peripheral blood, taken 28 days after the second AZD1222 dose. Receptors originate from an adult who received the AZD1222 COVID-19 vaccine. The CDR3 runs from the conserved cysteine through the conserved F or W.

V	J	CDR3
TRBV28	TRBJ1-5	CASRFVGVRGNQPQHF
TRBV7-7	TRBJ1-5	CASSPRTGVSNQPQHF
TRBV12-3/TRBV12-4	TRBJ1-2	CASSSQGGYGYTF
TRBV27	TRBJ1-5	CASSLWGARIGNNQPQHF
TRBV6-5	TRBJ1-1	CASSLGTRNTEAFF
TRBV19	TRBJ2-2	CASTSPDRGTGELFF
TRBV11-2	TRBJ2-7	CASSPHPGTASYEQYF
TRBV5-1	TRBJ2-7	CASSLKIREVTGVARFF
TRBV3-1/TRBV3-2	TRBJ2-5	CASSLRMYQETQYF
TRBV12-3/TRBV12-4	TRBJ1-2	CASSLYGVGYTF
TRBV19	TRBJ2-7	CASSSSYEQYF
TRBV9	TRBJ1-3	CASSVTGWEGNTIYF
TRBV9	TRBJ2-5	CASSVGDQTQYF
TRBV27	TRBJ2-7	CASSIGQGTYEQYF
TRBV2	TRBJ2-1	CASSVIGHEQFF
TRBV7-9	TRBJ1-1	CASSLEDRVSEAFF
TRBV30	TRBJ1-5	CAWSEGGQGHHSNQPQHF
TRBV6-6	TRBJ1-2	CASSPWGQGEVRDYGYTF
TRBV4-3	TRBJ1-5	CASSQDRTGGNQPQHF
TRBV7-5	TRBJ1-4	CARSLGDGYRDYEKLFF
TRBV7-8	TRBJ2-2	CASSPGAGGNTGELFF
TRBV3-1/TRBV3-2	TRBJ1-4	CASSQVSRTNEKLFF
TRBV4-1	TRBJ2-7	CASSLAGGLPYEQYF
TRBV3-1/TRBV3-2	TRBJ1-5	CASSPGPLRSNQPQHF
TRBV5-1	TRBJ2-2	CASSPGTGGTGELFF
TRBV30	TRBJ1-5	CAWSRQGNNQPQHF
TRBV11-2	TRBJ1-3	CASSLVGSIYSGNTIYF
TRBV3-1/TRBV3-2	TRBJ1-1	CASSQRTSGTEAFF
TRBV28	TRBJ1-6	CASGFPGQENSPLHF
TRBV19	TRBJ1-1	CASSIQGAKAEAFF
TRBV10-3	TRBJ1-2	CAITFARTQGYNYGYTF
TRBV28	TRBJ1-1	CASSLGQGGTEAFF
TRBV5-4	TRBJ2-5	CASSSGLKETQYF
TRBV6-1	TRBJ2-7	CASSEGRGRGEQYF
TRBV6-5	TRBJ1-3	CASSSGGIYSGNTIYF
TRBV10-3	TRBJ1-2	CAIGTGKGYGYTF
TRBV6-4	TRBJ1-2	CASSDPPTGETNYGYTF
TRBV7-2	TRBJ1-3	CASSLGDAYSGNTIYF
TRBV30	TRBJ1-1	CAWSVGPNTEAFF
TRBV4-1	TRBJ2-7	CASTHASGGALEQYF
TRBV5-3	TRBJ2-5	CARSSGGRERLRETQYF
TRBV6-5	TRBJ1-2	CASSRGQVGGYTF